The next 9 T cell receptor beta chains were all read from a single sample in a study of T cell responses to AZD1222 COVID-19 vaccine. This table comes from immunoSEQ multiplex PCR, and its TCRdb copy is limited to in-frame clones, with some not included. The profile shows tens of thousands of clones, 85% to 90% of them singletons. Sample: peripheral blood, taken on day 0 of AZD1222 vaccination. The origin of the receptors is an adult in good health.

The V and J genes are TRBV5-8 and TRBJ2-2; the match to TRBD2 covers 13 bases. With V trimmed by 2 bases and J by 7 bases, 5 bases remained unmatched. This CDR3 region has 16 residues. Germline V gene sequence: CDR1 SGHTS, CDR2 YDEGEE. The CDR3: CASSLGLAGVDGELFF. The CDR3 nucleotides are TGTGCCAGCAGCTTAGGACTAGCGGGAGTGGACGGGGAGCTGTTTTTT.

This chain joins TRBV5-1 and TRBJ2-5, with 9 bases identical to TRBD2. V was pared by 4 bases and J by 5 bases, with 12 bases of the junction left unmatched. The CDR3 loop spans 16 amino acids. Germline values: CDR1 SGHRS, CDR2 YFSETQ. In DNA form, the CDR3 reads TGCGCCAGCAGCCCCCAGGTAGCGGGGGTTAGTGAGACCCAGTACTTC. This encodes CASSPQVAGVSETQYF. Based on the CDR3 plus reference TRBV5-1 and TRBJ2-5, the full variable domain is KAGVTQTPRYLIKTRGQQVTLSCSPISGHRSVSWYQQTPGQGLQFLFEYFSETQRNKGNFPGRFSGRQFSNSRSEMNVSTLELGDSALYLCASSPQVAGVSETQYFGPGTRLLVL.

This chain uses TRBV4-1 with TRBJ2-2; 9 bases map to TRBD1. Germline CDR1 reads MGHRA; CDR2 reads YSYEKL. The CDR3 runs to 14 residues. V was clipped by 10 bases and J by 4 bases; unmatched bases: 7. CDR3 region: CATRTGAGTGELFF. For the CDR3, the DNA is TGCGCCACTAGGACAGGGGCCGGCACCGGGGAGCTGTTTTTT.

This chain connects TRBV2 to TRBJ1-1; a weak D match, TRBD1 (5 bases). Germline CDR1 reads SNHLY; CDR2 reads FYNNEI. The V end lost 7 bases, the J end lost 1 base, and 16 bases lay between the germline ends. This CDR3 spans 15 amino acids. The CDR3 DNA reads TGTGCCAGCATCGAAGCGACAGTTCCGAACACTGAAGCTTTCTTT. Its translation: CASIEATVPNTEAFF.

J is TRBJ2-7 and V is TRBV3-1 (or the pseudogene TRBV3-2), with a weak D call TRBD1 (5 bases). V was pared by 4 bases and J by 4 bases, with 8 bases between. CDR3 length: 12 residues. CDR1 LGHDT and CDR2 YNNKEL come from the germline V gene (reference sequence). The CDR3 here is CASSPQGYEQYF. The CDR3, as DNA: TGTGCCAGCAGCCCGCAGGGTTACGAGCAGTACTTC.

The chain links TRBV29-1 to TRBJ2-2; 7 nucleotides line up with TRBD2. The CDR3 is 13 amino acids. J lost 7 bases, V lost 5 bases, and 7 bases had no gene match. Germline values: CDR1 SQVTM, CDR2 ANQGSEA. CDR3 protein: CSVRTSANGELFF. The CDR3 nucleotides read TGCAGCGTTCGTACTAGCGCCAACGGGGAGCTGTTTTTT.

J is TRBJ2-7 and V is TRBV5-1; D may be TRBD2 (6 bases). The V end lost 3 bases, the J end lost 0 bases, and 19 bases lay between the germline ends. The CDR3 is 17 residues long. The germline V gene has CDR1 SGHRS and CDR2 YFSETQ. Here the CDR3 reads CASSSTLPKAGSYEQYF. Here the CDR3 DNA reads TGCGCCAGCAGCTCTACGCTACCTAAAGCGGGCTCCTACGAGCAGTACTTC.

This sequence joins TRBV27 and TRBJ1-1; the match to TRBD1 covers 9 bases. Germline CDR1 MNHEY, CDR2 SMNVEV (reference sequence). The CDR3 loop spans 16 amino acids. J gave up 4 bases and V 6 bases, and 12 bases lay outside the gene matches. The CDR3 sequence: CASRSDRGTGGTEAFF. CDR3 sequence (DNA): TGTGCCAGCAGATCGGACAGGGGAACGGGTGGCACTGAAGCTTTCTTT.

The chain couples TRBV25-1 to TRBJ1-1; 12 bases match TRBD1. The junction had 8 bases not matched to a gene; V was cut back by 6 bases and J by 6 bases. Germline lookup yields CDR1 MGHDK and CDR2 SYGVNS. The CDR3 contains 15 residues. The CDR3 loop reads CASRGDRGRSAEAFF. DNA for the CDR3: TGTGCCAGCAGGGGGGACAGGGGGCGTAGTGCTGAAGCTTTCTTT. Complete variable domain (other parts from reference TRBV25-1 and TRBJ1-1): EADIYQTPRYLVIGTGKKITLECSQTMGHDKMYWYQQDPGMELHLIHYSYGVNSTEKGDLSSESTVSRIRTEHFPLTLESARPSHTSQYLCASRGDRGRSAEAFFGQGTRLTVV.